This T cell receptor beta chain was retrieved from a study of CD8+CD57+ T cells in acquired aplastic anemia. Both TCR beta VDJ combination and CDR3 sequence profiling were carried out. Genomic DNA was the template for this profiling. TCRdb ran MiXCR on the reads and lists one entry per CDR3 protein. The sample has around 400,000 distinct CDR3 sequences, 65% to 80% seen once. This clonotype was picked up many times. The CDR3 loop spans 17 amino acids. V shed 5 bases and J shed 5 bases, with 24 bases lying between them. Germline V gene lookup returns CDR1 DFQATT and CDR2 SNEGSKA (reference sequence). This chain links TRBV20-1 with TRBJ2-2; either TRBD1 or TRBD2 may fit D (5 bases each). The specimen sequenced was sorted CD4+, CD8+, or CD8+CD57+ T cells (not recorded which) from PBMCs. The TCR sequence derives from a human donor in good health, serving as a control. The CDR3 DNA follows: TGCAGTGCTCAGGATCTTGGGGGATTTCCCGAAACCGGGGAGCTGTTTTTT. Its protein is CSAQDLGGFPETGELFF.